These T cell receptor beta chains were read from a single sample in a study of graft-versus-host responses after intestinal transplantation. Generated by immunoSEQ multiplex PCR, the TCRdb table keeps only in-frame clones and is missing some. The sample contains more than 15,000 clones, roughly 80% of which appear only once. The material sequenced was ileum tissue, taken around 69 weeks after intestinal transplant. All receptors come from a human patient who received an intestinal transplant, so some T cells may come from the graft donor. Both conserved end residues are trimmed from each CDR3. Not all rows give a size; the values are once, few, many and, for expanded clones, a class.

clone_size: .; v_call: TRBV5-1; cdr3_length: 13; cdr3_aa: ASSPRGDNQETQY
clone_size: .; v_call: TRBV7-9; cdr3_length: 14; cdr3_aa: ASSLFIGGVGNEQF
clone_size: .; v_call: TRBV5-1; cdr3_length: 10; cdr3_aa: ASSFDSTGYT
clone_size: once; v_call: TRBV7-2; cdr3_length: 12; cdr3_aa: ASSFQGRSGELF
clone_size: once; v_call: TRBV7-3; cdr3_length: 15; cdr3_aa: ASSPKTGTGGNQPQH
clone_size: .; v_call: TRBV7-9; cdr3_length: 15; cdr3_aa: ASSWLTRGRQNTEAF
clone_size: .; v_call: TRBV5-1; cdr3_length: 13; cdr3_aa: ASSSLRAAYNEQF
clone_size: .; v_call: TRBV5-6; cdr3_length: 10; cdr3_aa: ASSLRFNEAF
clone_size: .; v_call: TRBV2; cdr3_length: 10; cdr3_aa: ASRDRGWEQY
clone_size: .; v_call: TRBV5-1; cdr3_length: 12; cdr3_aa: ASSLDSSFTEAF
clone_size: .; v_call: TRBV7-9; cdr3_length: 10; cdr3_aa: ASSPGTTEQF
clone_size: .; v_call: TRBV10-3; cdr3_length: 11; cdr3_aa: AISESATGELF
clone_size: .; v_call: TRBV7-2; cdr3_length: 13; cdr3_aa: ASSLFRGGQETQY
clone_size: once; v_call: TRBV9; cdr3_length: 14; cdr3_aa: ASSTPGQGIGNTIY
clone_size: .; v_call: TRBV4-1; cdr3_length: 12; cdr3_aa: ASSHGGAVYGYT
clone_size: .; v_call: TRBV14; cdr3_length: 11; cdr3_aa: ASSQEGAREQY
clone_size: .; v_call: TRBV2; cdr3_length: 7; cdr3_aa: ASSESEF
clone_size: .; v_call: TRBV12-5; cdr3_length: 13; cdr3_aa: ASGPTGAGANVLT
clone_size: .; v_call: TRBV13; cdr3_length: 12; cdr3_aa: ASSAQGASYEQY
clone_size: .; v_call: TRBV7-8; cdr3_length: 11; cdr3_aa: ASSLTENTEAF
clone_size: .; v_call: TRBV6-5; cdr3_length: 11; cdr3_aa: ASSRRQNYEQY
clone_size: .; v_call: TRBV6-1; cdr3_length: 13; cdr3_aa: ASSEAEGGNTEAF
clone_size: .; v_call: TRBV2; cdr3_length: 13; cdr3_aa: ASQILRGGPSEAF
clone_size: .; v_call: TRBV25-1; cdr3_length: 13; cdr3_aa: ASSEVRTANEKLF
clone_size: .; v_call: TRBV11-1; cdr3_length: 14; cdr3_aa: ASSPRTGATTDTQY
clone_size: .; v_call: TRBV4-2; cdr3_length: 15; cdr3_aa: ASSQVSSGSGPYEQY
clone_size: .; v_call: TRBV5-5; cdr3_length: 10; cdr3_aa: ASSAPGQVYT
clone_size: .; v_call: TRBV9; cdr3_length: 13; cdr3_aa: ASSEGLSGTDTQY
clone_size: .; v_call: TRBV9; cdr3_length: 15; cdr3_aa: ASSPTIGDSGLYGYT
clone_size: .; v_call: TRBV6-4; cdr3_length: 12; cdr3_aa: ASSARDSTDTQY
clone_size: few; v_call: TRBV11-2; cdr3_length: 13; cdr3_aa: ASSFQEAYNSPLH
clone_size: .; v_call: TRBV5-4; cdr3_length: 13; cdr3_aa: ASSLEVPTGREQY
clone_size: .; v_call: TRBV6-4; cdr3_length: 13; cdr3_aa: ASSEEGSGANVLT
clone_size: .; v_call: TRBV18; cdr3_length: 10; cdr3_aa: ASSSGGYEQY
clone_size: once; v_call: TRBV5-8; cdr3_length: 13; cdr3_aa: ASSLVTPGPDTQY
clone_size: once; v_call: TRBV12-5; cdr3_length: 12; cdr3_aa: ASGRTGVRYGYT
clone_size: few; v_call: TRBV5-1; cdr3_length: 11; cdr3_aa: ASSLLRNTEAF
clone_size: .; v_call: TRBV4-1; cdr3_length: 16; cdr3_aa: ASSPQGQGVGGANVLT
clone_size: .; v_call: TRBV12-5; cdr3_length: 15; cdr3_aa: ASGLVQGRGGNTEAF
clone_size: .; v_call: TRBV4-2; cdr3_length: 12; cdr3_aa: ASSPVLSSYEQY
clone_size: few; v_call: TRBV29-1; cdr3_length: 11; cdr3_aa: SAGRGGTGELF
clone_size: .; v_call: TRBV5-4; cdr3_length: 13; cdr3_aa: ASSTKTEPNEKLF
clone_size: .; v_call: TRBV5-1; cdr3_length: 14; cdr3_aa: ASSLWGQGLRETQY
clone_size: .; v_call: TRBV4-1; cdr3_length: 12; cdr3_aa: ASSQGDGLWGYT
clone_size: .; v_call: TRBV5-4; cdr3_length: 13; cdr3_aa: ASSTRDRHNSPLH
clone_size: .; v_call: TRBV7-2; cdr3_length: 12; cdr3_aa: ASSRSRDTYEQY
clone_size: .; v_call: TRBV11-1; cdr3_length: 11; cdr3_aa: ASSLVINTEAF
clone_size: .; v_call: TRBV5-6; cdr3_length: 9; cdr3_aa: ASSVRDGYT
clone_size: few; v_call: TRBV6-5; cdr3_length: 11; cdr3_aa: ASSYGGINEQY
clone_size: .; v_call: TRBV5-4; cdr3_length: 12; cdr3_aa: ASSLWGIGDIQY
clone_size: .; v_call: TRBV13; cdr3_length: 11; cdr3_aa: ASSSRLAGELF
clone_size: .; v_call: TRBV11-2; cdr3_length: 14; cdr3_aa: ASSIWTGANNQPQH
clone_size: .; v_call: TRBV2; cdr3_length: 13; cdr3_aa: ASSEGSGVGNEQF
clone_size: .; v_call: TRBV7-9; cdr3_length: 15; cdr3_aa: ASSPRILAGGNYEQY
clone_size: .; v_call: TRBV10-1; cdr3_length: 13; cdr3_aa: ASSESGLAGVEQY
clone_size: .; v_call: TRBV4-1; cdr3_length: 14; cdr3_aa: ASSQDMGQGTDTQY
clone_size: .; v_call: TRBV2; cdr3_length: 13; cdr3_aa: ASSEGGQMGSTIY
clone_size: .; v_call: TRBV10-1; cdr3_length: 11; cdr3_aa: ASSQGMNTEAF